Below are 18 T cell receptor beta chains sequenced from a single sample in a study of shared clonotypes between healthy human individuals (dated by TCRdb to 2020 to 2022). The library was built by means of the immunoSEQ multiplex PCR assay. Not all clones reach the TCRdb copy of this immuneACCESS table, which keeps in-frame sequences only. Checked studies attribute under half of the gap to unresolved V genes and leave the rest unexplained. The sample has approximately 1,500,000 clones on record, approximately 97% of them singletons. The ten most abundant clones make up roughly 1.2% of the sample. The sequencing input was naive CD4+ T cells sorted from blood. Taken with the paper, the label for cell subset or site translates to: CD45RA+ positively selected. The receptor set was obtained from a man aged 30-40 years in good health.

This clone showed up just once. This sequence joins TRBV6-1 and TRBJ2-7, with a tentative D call TRBD2 (5 bases). V dropped 3 bases and J dropped 8 bases, with 11 bases sitting between them. CDR3 size: 12 residues. Germline loops: CDR1 MNHNS, CDR2 SASEGT. The CDR3: CASSEELGKQYF. The CDR3 DNA reads TGTGCCAGCAGTGAGGAACTCGGGAAGCAGTACTTC.

The chain is built from TRBV28 and TRBJ2-7; D is perhaps TRBD1 (6 bases). V lost 6 bases to trimming and J lost 7 bases, with 25 bases between them. CDR1 is MDHEN, CDR2 SYDVKM, per germline. The CDR3 totals 16 residues. Written as DNA, the CDR3 is TGTGCCAGCAGCTTTGAATGGGACACCAGTTCTATGGAGCAGTACTTC. It encodes CASSFEWDTSSMEQYF.

The chain links TRBV7-8 to TRBJ2-1, with D perhaps TRBD2 (5 bases). CDR3 length equals 12 residues. Germline V lookup: CDR1 SGHVS, CDR2 FQNEAQ. Deletions cut 1 base from V and 15 bases from J, with 13 bases between. In nucleotides, the CDR3 is TGTGCCAGCAGCTTAGTTCGGGAACATCCGTTCTTC. Residues: CASSLVREHPFF.

The gene calls are TRBV7-9 and TRBJ2-7; D is possibly TRBD1 (5 bases). V lost 4 bases and J lost 2, with 21 bases in between. The CDR3 totals 17 residues. Germline V lookup: CDR1 SEHNR, CDR2 FQNEAQ (reference sequence). In DNA, the CDR3 is TGTGCCAGCAGCTCAACCCCCGGTCAGGGATATACCTACGAGCAGTACTTC. Amino acids: CASSSTPGQGYTYEQYF.

The V and J genes are TRBV11-2 and TRBJ2-1, with 7 bases identical to TRBD2. Per germline, CDR1 SGHAT and CDR2 FQNNGV. This CDR3 has 16 amino acids. With 1 base clipped from V and 7 bases from J, the junction kept 10 bases outside the gene matches. The CDR3 region has the DNA TGTGCCAGCAGCTTAGTTTTCGGCGGGAGAGGGAATGAGCAGTTCTTC. Encoded protein: CASSLVFGGRGNEQFF.

The chain uses TRBV6-1 and TRBJ1-5, with D possibly being TRBD1 (6 bases). The CDR3 runs to 15 residues. Trimming cost V 4 bases and J 6 bases, with 16 bases left between them. Looked up from germline, CDR1 is MNHNS and CDR2 is SASEGT. This CDR3 reads CASSGNWDTGQPQHF. The CDR3 nucleotides read TGTGCCAGCAGTGGAAATTGGGACACGGGTCAGCCCCAGCATTTT.

This chain uses TRBV28 with TRBJ1-5, with unresolved D. This CDR3 is built from 16 residues. V lost 6 bases and J 0 bases, leaving 15 bases between the germline ends. Looked up from germline, CDR1 is MDHEN and CDR2 is SYDVKM. The CDR3 spells CASRIGGRTSNQPQHF. Written as DNA, the CDR3 is TGTGCCAGCAGGATAGGTGGCCGGACTAGCAATCAGCCCCAGCATTTT. The variable domain in full, with the rest retrieved from reference TRBV28 and TRBJ1-5, is DVKVTQSSRYLVKRTGEKVFLECVQDMDHENMFWYRQDPGLGLRLIYFSYDVKMKEKGDIPEGYSVSREKKERFSLILESASTNQTSMYLCASRIGGRTSNQPQHFGDGTRLSIL.

This chain connects TRBV5-1 to TRBJ2-1; possibly TRBD1 for D (5 bases). With 0 bases removed from V and 8 bases from J, the gap between germline ends came to 9 bases. The CDR3 is 13 residues long. CDR1 and CDR2 from the germline V gene are SGHRS and YFSETQ. The CDR3 loop reads CASSLAGLYEQFF. For the CDR3, the DNA is TGCGCCAGCAGCTTGGCAGGGTTATATGAGCAGTTCTTC.

In regard to this clone: Distinct nucleotide sequences in the sample also encode this CDR3. V usage is TRBV7-2 and J usage is TRBJ2-5; 9 nucleotides agree with TRBD2. In germline, CDR1 is SGHTA, CDR2 FQGNSA. The CDR3 sequence is 14 residues long. V lost 5 bases, J lost 5 bases, and 6 bases stayed unmatched. The CDR3 loop is CASSLLAGGETQYF. CDR3 DNA sequence: TGTGCCAGCAGCCTCCTGGCGGGAGGGGAGACCCAGTACTTC.

The V and J genes are TRBV29-1 and TRBJ1-1, with no clear D. Trimming took 5 bases from V and 7 from J, leaving 17 bases between them. Germline CDR1 reads SQVTM; CDR2 reads ANQGSEA. This CDR3 spans 13 amino acids. The CDR3 loop reads CSVRSGFSVEAFF. In nucleotides, the CDR3 is TGCAGCGTTCGGAGTGGGTTTAGTGTTGAAGCTTTCTTT. Full variable domain (missing parts from reference TRBV29-1 and TRBJ1-1): SAVISQKPSRDICQRGTSLTIQCQVDSQVTMMFWYRQQPGQSLTLIATANQGSEATYESGFVIDKFPISRPNLTFSTLTVSNMSPEDSSIYLCSVRSGFSVEAFFGQGTRLTVV.

In DNA, the CDR3 is TGTGCCAGCAGCTTGGGCCACGAGCAGTACTTC. Translation: CASSLGHEQYF. The chain carries TRBV5-6 and TRBJ2-5; D is ambiguous. The J call may be mistaken, given a closer DNA end match to TRBJ2-7. Germline V lookup: CDR1 SGHDT, CDR2 YYEEEE. This CDR3 is 11 amino acids long.

This clone was observed a single time. The chain combines TRBV19 with TRBJ2-7; TRBD1 is a possible D gene (6 bases). The length of the CDR3 is 15 residues. CDR1 is LNHDA and CDR2 is SQIVND in the germline V gene (reference sequence). V was pared by 4 bases and J by 1 base, with 14 bases between. CDR3 nucleotides: TGTGCCAGTAGTAATTCTGGGGGCGCGTCCTACGAGCAGTACTTC. This gives the protein CASSNSGGASYEQYF.

V is TRBV5-6 and J is TRBJ2-2; 8 bases map to TRBD1. The CDR3 is 16 amino acids. Germline CDR1 and CDR2: SGHDT and YYEEEE. Trimming at V came to 0 bases and at J to 4 bases, leaving 5 bases not matched to a gene. The CDR3 spells CASSLGGQGPTGELFF. The CDR3 DNA sequence: TGTGCCAGCAGCTTGGGTGGACAGGGACCCACCGGGGAGCTGTTTTTT.

The chain couples TRBV19 to TRBJ2-1, with 7 bases identical to TRBD1. Trimming cost V 3 bases and J 7 bases; bases outside gene matches: 0. Germline CDR1 is LNHDA and CDR2 is SQIVND (reference sequence). This CDR3 is 12 amino acids long. The CDR3 DNA is TGTGCCAGTAGTATCAGGGGGAATGAGCAGTTCTTC. It codes for CASSIRGNEQFF.

This rearrangement joins TRBV28 to TRBJ1-5, with TRBD1 as a possible D gene (6 bases). Between the trimmed V and J ends, which lost 2 bases and 5 bases, there was a span of 13 bases. This CDR3 is 15 amino acids long. CDR1 is MDHEN and CDR2 is SYDVKM in the germline V gene. The CDR3 region is CASSLRGQSHQPQHF. The CDR3 coding sequence is TGTGCCAGCAGTTTAAGGGGACAATCCCATCAGCCCCAGCATTTT.

The rearrangement links TRBV7-9 to TRBJ2-1; D ambiguous. The V gene's germline CDR1 is SEHNR and CDR2 FQNEAQ (reference sequence). Trimming cost V 5 bases and J 7 bases, with 12 bases left between them. The CDR3 is 13 residues long. The CDR3 spells CASSPFSGNEQFF. CDR3 nucleotides: TGTGCCAGCAGCCCCTTTAGTGGGAATGAGCAGTTCTTC.

The CDR3 sequence is CASRDQVSSYNEQFF. CDR3 DNA: TGTGCCAGCAGAGATCAAGTCAGCTCCTACAATGAGCAGTTCTTC. The genes are TRBV6-5 and TRBJ2-1; D gene ambiguous. CDR1 is MNHEY, CDR2 SVGAGI, per germline. Trimming shortened V by 6 bases and J by 0 bases, and 12 bases separated the two germline ends. The CDR3 sequence is 15 residues long.

The chain carries TRBV9 and TRBJ2-5, with D hard to call. From germline, CDR1 is SGDLS and CDR2 YYNGEE. V was trimmed by 4 bases and J by 2 bases, leaving 9 bases between them. The CDR3 is made up of 13 amino acids. The CDR3 bases are TGTGCCAGCAGCAAAGGACCGCAAGAGACCCAGTACTTC. This encodes CASSKGPQETQYF.